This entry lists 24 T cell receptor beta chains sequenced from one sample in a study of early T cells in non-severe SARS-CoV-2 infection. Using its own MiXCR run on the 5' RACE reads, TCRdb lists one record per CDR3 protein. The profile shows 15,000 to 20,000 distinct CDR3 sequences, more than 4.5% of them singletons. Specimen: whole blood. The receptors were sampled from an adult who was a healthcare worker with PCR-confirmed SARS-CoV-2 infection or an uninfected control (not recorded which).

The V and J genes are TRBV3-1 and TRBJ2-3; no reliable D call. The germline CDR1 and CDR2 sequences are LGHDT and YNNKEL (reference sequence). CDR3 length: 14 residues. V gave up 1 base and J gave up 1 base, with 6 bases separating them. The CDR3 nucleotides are TGTGCCAGCAGCCAAGTGCAGCGCACAGATACGCAGTATTTT. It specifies CASSQVQRTDTQYF.

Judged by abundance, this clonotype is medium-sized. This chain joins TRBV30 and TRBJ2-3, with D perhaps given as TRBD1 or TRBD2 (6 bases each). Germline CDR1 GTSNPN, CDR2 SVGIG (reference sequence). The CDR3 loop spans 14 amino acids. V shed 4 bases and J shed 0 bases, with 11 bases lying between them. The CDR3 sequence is CAWTRGLSTDTQYF. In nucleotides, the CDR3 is TGTGCCTGGACTCGGGGGCTAAGCACAGATACGCAGTATTTT.

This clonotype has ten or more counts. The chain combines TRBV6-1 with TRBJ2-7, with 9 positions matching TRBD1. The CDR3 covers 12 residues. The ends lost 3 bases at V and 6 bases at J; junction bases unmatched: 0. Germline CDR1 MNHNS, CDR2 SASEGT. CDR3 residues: CASSEDRGEQYV. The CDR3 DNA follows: TGTGCCAGCAGTGAGGACAGGGGCGAGCAGTACGTC.

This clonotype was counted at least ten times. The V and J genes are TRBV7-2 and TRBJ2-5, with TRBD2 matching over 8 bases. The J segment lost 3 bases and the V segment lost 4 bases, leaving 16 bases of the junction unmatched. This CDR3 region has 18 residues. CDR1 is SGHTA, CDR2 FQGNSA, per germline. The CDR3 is CASSWGPLPGLVKETQYF. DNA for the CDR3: TGTGCCAGCAGCTGGGGACCTTTACCGGGACTAGTGAAAGAGACCCAGTACTTC. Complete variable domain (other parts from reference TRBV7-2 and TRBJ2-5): GAGVSQSPSNKVTEKGKDVELRCDPISGHTALYWYRQSLGQGLEFLIYFQGNSAPDKSGLPSDRFSAERTGGSVSTLTIQRTQQEDSAVYLCASSWGPLPGLVKETQYFGPGTRLLVL.

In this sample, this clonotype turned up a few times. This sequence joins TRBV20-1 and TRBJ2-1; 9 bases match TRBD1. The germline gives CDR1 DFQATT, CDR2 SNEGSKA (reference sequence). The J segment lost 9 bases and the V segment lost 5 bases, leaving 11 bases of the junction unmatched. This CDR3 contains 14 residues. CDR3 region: CSAPRQGVKGEQFF. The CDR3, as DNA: TGCAGTGCTCCCCGACAGGGGGTAAAGGGTGAGCAGTTCTTC.

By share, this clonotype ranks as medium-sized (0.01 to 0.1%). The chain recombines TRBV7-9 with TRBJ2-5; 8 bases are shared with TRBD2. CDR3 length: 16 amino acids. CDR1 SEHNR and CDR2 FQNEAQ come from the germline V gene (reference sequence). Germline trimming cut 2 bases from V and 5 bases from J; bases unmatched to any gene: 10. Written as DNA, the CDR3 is TGTGCCAGCAGCTTACGGGACCGACTAGCGCCGGAGACCCAGTACTTC. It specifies CASSLRDRLAPETQYF.

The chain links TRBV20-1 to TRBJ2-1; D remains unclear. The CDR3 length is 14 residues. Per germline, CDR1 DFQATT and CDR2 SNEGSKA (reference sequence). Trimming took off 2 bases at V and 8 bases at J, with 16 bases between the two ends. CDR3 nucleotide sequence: TGCAGTGCTAGATCGGGTTGGGTAAAGGATGAGCAGTTCTTC. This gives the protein CSARSGWVKDEQFF.

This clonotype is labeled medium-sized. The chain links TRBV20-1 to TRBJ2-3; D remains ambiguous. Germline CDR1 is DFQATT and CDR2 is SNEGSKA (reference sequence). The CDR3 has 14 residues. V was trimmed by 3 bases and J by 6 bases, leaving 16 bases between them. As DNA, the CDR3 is TGCAGTGCTAGCGTCCGTCAACGGTTGGATACGCAGTATTTT. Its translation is CSASVRQRLDTQYF.

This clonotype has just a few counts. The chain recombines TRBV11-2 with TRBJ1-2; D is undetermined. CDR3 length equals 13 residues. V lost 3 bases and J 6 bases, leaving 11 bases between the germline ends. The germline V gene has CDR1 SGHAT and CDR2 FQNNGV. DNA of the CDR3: TGTGCCAGCAGCTTCGGCGGGAGCGATGGCTACACCTTC. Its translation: CASSFGGSDGYTF. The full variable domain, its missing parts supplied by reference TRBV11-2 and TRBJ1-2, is EAGVAQSPRYKIIEKRQSVAFWCNPISGHATLYWYQQILGQGPKLLIQFQNNGVVDDSQLPKDRFSAERLKGVDSTLKIQPAKLEDSAVYLCASSFGGSDGYTFGSGTRLTVV.

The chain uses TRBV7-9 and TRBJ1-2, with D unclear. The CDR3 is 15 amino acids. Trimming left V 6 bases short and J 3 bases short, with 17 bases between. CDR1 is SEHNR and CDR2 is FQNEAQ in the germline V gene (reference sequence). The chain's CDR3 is CASSPLLSQHYGYTF. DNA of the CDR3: TGTGCCAGCAGTCCCCTGCTATCCCAGCACTATGGCTACACCTTC. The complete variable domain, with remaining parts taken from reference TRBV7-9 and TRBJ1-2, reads DTGVSQNPRHKITKRGQNVTFRCDPISEHNRLYWYRQTLGQGPEFLTYFQNEAQLEKSRLLSDRFSAERPKGSFSTLEIQRTEQGDSAMYLCASSPLLSQHYGYTFGSGTRLTVV.

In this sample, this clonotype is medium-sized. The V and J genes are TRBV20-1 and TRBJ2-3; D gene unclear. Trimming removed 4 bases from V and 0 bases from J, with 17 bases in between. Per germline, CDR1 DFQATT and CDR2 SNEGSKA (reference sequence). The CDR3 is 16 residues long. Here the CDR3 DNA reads TGCAGTGCTAATTTCATGAACCGTGGAAGCACAGATACGCAGTATTTT. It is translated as CSANFMNRGSTDTQYF.

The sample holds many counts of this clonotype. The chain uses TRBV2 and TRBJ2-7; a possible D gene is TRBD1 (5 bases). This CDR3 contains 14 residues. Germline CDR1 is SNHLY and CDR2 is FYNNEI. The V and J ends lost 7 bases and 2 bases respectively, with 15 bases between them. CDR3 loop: CASTEDTQPYEQYV. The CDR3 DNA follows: TGTGCCAGCACTGAGGACACCCAACCCTACGAGCAGTACGTC.

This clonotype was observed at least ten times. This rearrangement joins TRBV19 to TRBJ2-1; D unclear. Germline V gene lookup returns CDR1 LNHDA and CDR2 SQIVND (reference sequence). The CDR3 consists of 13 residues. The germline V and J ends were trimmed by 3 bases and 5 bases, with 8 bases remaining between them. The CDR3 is CASSITWNNEQFF. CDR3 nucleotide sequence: TGTGCCAGTAGTATTACCTGGAACAATGAGCAGTTCTTC.

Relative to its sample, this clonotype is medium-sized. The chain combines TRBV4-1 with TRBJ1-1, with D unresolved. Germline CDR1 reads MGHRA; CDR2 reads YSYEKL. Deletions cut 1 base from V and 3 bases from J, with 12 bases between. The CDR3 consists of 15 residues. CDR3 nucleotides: TGCGCCAGCAGCCAAGTATTCTCGGCGGACACTGAAGCTTTCTTT. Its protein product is CASSQVFSADTEAFF.

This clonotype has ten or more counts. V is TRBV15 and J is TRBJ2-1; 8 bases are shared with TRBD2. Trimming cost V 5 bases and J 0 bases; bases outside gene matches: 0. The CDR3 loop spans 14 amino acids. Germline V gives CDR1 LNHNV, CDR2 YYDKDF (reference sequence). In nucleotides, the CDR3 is TGTGCCACCAGCGGACTAGCCTCCTACAATGAGCAGTTCTTC. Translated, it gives CATSGLASYNEQFF.

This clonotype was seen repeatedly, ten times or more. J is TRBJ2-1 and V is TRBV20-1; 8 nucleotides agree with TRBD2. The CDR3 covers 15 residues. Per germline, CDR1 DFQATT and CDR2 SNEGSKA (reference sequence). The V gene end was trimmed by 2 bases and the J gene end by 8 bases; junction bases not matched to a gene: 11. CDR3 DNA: TGCAGTGCTAGAAATGAGCGGGGGATACCGGATGAGCAGTTCTTC. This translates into CSARNERGIPDEQFF.

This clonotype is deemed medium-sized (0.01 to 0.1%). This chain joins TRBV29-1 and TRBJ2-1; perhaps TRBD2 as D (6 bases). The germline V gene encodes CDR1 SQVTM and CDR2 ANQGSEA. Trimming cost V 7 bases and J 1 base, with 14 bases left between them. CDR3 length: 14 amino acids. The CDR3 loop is CSALAAQSYNEQFF. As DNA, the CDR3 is TGCAGCGCGTTAGCGGCCCAATCCTACAATGAGCAGTTCTTC.

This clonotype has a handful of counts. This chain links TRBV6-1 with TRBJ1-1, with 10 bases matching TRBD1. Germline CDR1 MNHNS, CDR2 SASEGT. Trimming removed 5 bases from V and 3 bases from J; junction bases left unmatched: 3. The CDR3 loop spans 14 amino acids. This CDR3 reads CASSPGTGDTEAFF. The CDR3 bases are TGTGCCAGCAGTCCCGGGACAGGGGACACTGAAGCTTTCTTT.

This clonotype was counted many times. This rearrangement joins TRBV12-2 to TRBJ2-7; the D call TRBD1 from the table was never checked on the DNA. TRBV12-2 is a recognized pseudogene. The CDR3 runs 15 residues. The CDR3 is CASRLERQGCYEQYV. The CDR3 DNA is TGTGCAAGTCGCTTAGAACGACAGGGGTGCTACGAGCAGTACGTC.

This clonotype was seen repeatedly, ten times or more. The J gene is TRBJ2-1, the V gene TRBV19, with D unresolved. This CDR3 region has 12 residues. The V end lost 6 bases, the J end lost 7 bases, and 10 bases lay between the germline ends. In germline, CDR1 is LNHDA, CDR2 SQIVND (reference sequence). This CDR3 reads CASRSLRNEQFF. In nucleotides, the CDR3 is TGTGCCAGTAGGAGTCTTAGGAATGAGCAGTTCTTC.

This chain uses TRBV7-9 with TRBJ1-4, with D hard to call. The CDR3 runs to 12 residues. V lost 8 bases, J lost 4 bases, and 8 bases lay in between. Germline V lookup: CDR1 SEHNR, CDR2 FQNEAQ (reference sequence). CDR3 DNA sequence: TGTGCCAGCCGGGGTAGTAATGAAAAACTGTTTTTT. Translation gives CASRGSNEKLFF.

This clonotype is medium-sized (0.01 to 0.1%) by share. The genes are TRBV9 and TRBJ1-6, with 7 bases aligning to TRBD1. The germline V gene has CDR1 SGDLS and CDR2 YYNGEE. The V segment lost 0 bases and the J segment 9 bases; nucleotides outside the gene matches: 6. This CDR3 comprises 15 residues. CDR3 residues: CASSVAGTESSPLHF. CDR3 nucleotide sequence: TGTGCCAGCAGCGTAGCGGGGACAGAAAGTTCACCCCTCCACTTT. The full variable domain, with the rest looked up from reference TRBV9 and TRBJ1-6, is DSGVTQTPKHLITATGQRVTLRCSPRSGDLSVYWYQQSLDQGLQFLIQYYNGEERAKGNILERFSAQQFPDLHSELNLSSLELGDSALYFCASSVAGTESSPLHFGNGTRLTVT.

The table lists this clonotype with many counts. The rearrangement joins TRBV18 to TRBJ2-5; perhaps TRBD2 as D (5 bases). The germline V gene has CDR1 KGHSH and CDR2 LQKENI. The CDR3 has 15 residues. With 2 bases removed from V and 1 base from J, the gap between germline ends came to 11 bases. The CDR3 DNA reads TGTGCCAGCTCACCAAGGAATAGCGCCCAAGAGACCCAGTACTTC. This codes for CASSPRNSAQETQYF.

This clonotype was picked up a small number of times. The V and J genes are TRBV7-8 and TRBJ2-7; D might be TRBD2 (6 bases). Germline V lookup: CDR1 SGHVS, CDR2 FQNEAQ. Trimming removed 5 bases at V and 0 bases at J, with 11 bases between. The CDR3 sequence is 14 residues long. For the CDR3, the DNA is TGTGCCAGCAGCAGGGGACTTCGCTCCTACGAGCAGTACTTC. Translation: CASSRGLRSYEQYF.